Each of the 11 T cell receptor beta chains below was sequenced from the same sample in a study of CD8+CD57+ T cells in acquired aplastic anemia. Before being chosen for sequencing, patients had shown CD8+CD57+ cell expansion by flow cytometry. Both TCR beta VDJ combination and CDR3 sequence profiling were carried out. Genomic DNA was the template for this profiling. TCRdb fed the reads into MiXCR, producing one record per CDR3 protein. Among about 150,000 distinct CDR3 sequences listed, just over 50% were seen once. The source material was sorted CD4+, CD8+, or CD8+CD57+ T cells (not recorded which) from PBMCs. Every receptor here comes from a human donor with aplastic anemia.

In its sample, this clonotype was seen many times. J is TRBJ2-7 and V is TRBV7-9; no clear D gene. This CDR3 is built from 15 residues. The V gene lost 5 bases and the J gene lost 3 bases, with 17 bases spanning the gap. CDR1 and CDR2 from the germline V gene are SEHNR and FQNEAQ (reference sequence). CDR3 region: CASSVGPGRVYEQYF. The CDR3 DNA is TGTGCCAGCAGCGTAGGACCCGGTCGTGTCTACGAGCAGTACTTC.

The rearrangement links TRBV2 to TRBJ2-2; tentative D call: TRBD1 (5 bases). V lost 6 bases and J lost 1, with 21 bases in between. In germline, CDR1 is SNHLY, CDR2 FYNNEI. This CDR3 has 18 residues. In nucleotides, the CDR3 is TGTGCCAGCAGGGGTTTAGTAGGGGTGGCCGAGAACACCGGGGAGCTGTTTTTT. Translated, it gives CASRGLVGVAENTGELFF.

The rearrangement joins TRBV20-1 to TRBJ1-3, with D hard to call. The CDR3 loop spans 14 amino acids. In germline, CDR1 is DFQATT, CDR2 SNEGSKA (reference sequence). DNA of the CDR3: TGCAGCGCAAAGGCGTCAACCTCTGGAAACACCATATATTTT. Amino acids: CSAKASTSGNTIYF.

The CDR3 DNA reads TGCAGCGTGGGAACCCCAAATGAGCAGTTCTTC. Protein sequence: CSVGTPNEQFF. This sequence joins TRBV29-1 and TRBJ2-1; D gene ambiguous. CDR3 length: 11 amino acids. Trimming took off 6 bases at V and 7 bases at J, with 10 bases between the two ends. Per the germline V gene, CDR1 is SQVTM and CDR2 is ANQGSEA.

The rearrangement links TRBV10-3 to TRBJ1-6, with 9 bases fitting TRBD1. This CDR3 spans 13 amino acids. V lost 9 bases to trimming and J lost 11 bases; unmatched junction nucleotides: 8. The V gene's germline CDR1 is ENHRY and CDR2 SYGVKD. CDR3 sequence: CAITGDRVTPLHF. CDR3 DNA: TGTGCCATTACTGGGGACAGGGTAACACCCCTCCACTTT.

The V and J genes are TRBV6-1 and TRBJ2-7; 10 bases fit TRBD2. The J segment lost 2 bases and the V segment lost 7 bases, leaving 8 bases of the junction unmatched. The CDR3 is made up of 15 amino acids. CDR1 is MNHNS, CDR2 SASEGT, per germline. The CDR3 nucleotides are TGTGCCAGCACCTTAAGTCTAGCGGGGGCCTACGAGCAGTACTTC. This sequence encodes CASTLSLAGAYEQYF.

The J gene is TRBJ2-5, the V gene TRBV10-3; 15 nucleotides match TRBD2. Per the germline V gene, CDR1 is ENHRY and CDR2 is SYGVKD. The CDR3 runs to 17 residues. J was trimmed by 5 bases and V by 7 bases; bases with no gene match: 11. CDR3 sequence: CAIMGLAGGRPGETQYF. The CDR3 nucleotides read TGTGCCATCATGGGACTAGCGGGGGGACGACCTGGGGAGACCCAGTACTTC.

This clonotype was observed many times. The chain uses TRBV14 and TRBJ2-1, with unresolved D. Trimming stripped 1 base from V and 4 bases from J, with 8 bases between. Germline V gene lookup returns CDR1 SGHDN and CDR2 FVKESK. This CDR3 is built from 14 residues. CDR3 nucleotides: TGTGCCAGCAGCCAAGTACGAGAATACAATGAGCAGTTCTTC. This codes for CASSQVREYNEQFF.

This clonotype has at least ten counts. V and J are TRBV7-2 and TRBJ2-7; D possibly corresponds to TRBD2 (6 bases). The CDR3 contains 14 residues. Germline V gene sequence: CDR1 SGHTA, CDR2 FQGNSA. V shed 5 bases and J shed 0 bases, with 11 bases lying between them. The DNA for the CDR3 is TGTGCCAGCAGCCTGGGACTTTTCTCCTACGAGCAGTACTTC. Its translation is CASSLGLFSYEQYF.

This chain connects TRBV5-1 to TRBJ1-6, with 9 positions matching TRBD1. Germline loops: CDR1 SGHRS, CDR2 YFSETQ. This CDR3 is built from 15 residues. J was trimmed by 10 bases and V by 5 bases; bases with no gene match: 10. The CDR3 loop reads CASSKVGTGLSPLHF. CDR3 coding DNA: TGCGCCAGCAGTAAGGTCGGGACAGGGTTGTCACCCCTCCACTTT.

The genes are TRBV19 and TRBJ2-7, with 13 bases aligning to TRBD2. This CDR3 has 13 residues. Germline CDR1 LNHDA, CDR2 SQIVND (reference sequence). The ends lost 6 bases at V and 6 bases at J; junction bases unmatched: 2. In DNA, the CDR3 is TGTGCCAGTAGCACTAGCGGGGGGGCCGAGCAGTACTTC. Its protein product is CASSTSGGAEQYF.